Listed here is a single T cell receptor (beta chain). Its antigen is not known. Treatment meaning: some 20 received Ad26.COV2.S at low or high dose, single or two shots; several received placebo; per-sample allocation not given. Sampling took place 63 days after the first vaccine or placebo injection. An adult aged 18-55 years in Boston served as the donor. This CDR3 spans 15 amino acids. V was trimmed by 2 bases and J by 0 bases, leaving 9 bases between them. In germline, CDR1 is MNHEY, CDR2 SMNVEV (reference sequence). Only in-frame clones appear in the TCRdb table, and some are missing; sequencing was by immunoSEQ multiplex PCR. The sample shows about 680,000 clones, approximately 88% of them seen only once. This entry comes from a study of Ad26.COV2.S vaccination and SARS-CoV-2 variants. Whole-study context: The donor participated in the COV1001 trial, in its Ad26.COV2.S arm. Findings of the study overall: People given the vaccine had a wider spike-specific TCR breadth than placebo recipients did. Responses of T cells in total may have been underestimated by the TCR breadth and depth analyses.

This clonotype was sampled from a person between 18 and 65 years old who received the Ad26.COV2.S COVID-19 vaccine or a placebo. The chain carries TRBV27 and TRBJ2-3, with D perhaps matching TRBD2 (7 bases). The sequencing used peripheral blood, collected in a trial of Ad26.COV2.S vaccine versus placebo. The CDR3 protein is CASSLAGASTDTQYF. In nucleotides, the CDR3 is TGTGCCAGCAGTTTAGCGGGGGCTAGCACAGATACGCAGTATTTT.